This record covers a single T cell receptor beta chain. Its specific antigen is unknown. No base quality information exists; no much larger clone differs at one position. These data originate in a study of shared clonotypes between healthy human individuals (dated by TCRdb to 2020 to 2022). A note on the overall study: A couple of women and a few men aged 18 to 49 years were included in the cohort. For each donor, CD4 naive and CD4 memory were each run on three plates, CD8 naive on two plates, and CD8 memory on one plate. Blood TCR repertoires of 5 or 6 healthy adults were deeply sequenced to estimate repertoire size and the extent of clonotype sharing between individuals. To increase sequencing depth and limit assay-specific biases, different laboratories used diverse techniques to prepare libraries and sequence TCR repertoires. Each donor's leukapheresis produced roughly between roughly 0.85 and 9.5 billion PBMCs. Paper-wide results and their limitations: Rarefaction of sorted-subset datasets indicated incomplete sequencing despite the large sequencing depth. Naive subsets generally had larger estimated clonotype richness than memory subsets. The small number of donors limited the genetic and exposure-history diversity represented. Based on pairwise subsampling, the degree of clonotype sharing among donors was expected to be affected by sequencing depth. About 5% of naive CD4, 3% to 3.5% of naive CD8, 2.3% of memory CD4, and 0.4% of memory CD8 clonotypes were shared across a handful of donors. Compared with non-shared clonotypes, the clonotypes found in all four sorted-subset donors had higher generation probabilities. Sampling was restricted to blood, and TCR repertoires in tissues likely differ from the TCR repertoires found in blood.

Using the deep immunoSEQ assay, TCR CDR3 regions were amplified from genomic DNA by multiplex PCR. Genomic DNA extracted from each cell subset was distributed evenly over all wells of several immunoSEQ 96-well plates, and each plate served as one replicate. For sorted subsets, each replicate PCR was loaded with around 200 ng genomic DNA, equivalent to 25,000 to 30,000 T cell genomes. Purified libraries were measured with a Qubit 3.0 fluorometer, size-checked on a Bioanalyzer 2100, and measured again with the KAPA Library Quantification kit. Every immunoSEQ 96-well plate was sequenced on a dedicated single-read 150-cycle Illumina NextSeq 550 flow cell. In the authors' own workflow: Because the immunoSEQ output included only junctional sequences and no quality scores, the filtering could not be the same as the filtering used for full-length reads. To assign V/J genes and CDR3, sequences were annotated against IMGT germline references using PyIR, a Python wrapper for IgBLAST v1.9. Reads were removed for weak V/J assignments (E-value above 1e-6), missing CDR3, stop codons, out-of-frame junctions, or ambiguous translated residues. A V3J clonotype was defined by an identical inferred V gene, J gene, and CDR3 amino acid sequence. The percentage overlap between two repertoires was calculated by dividing the number of shared unique clonotypes by the size of the smaller repertoire. Three approaches were used to assess repertoire richness: RTK rarefaction, the Chao1 estimator, and Recon v2.1 estimates of unobserved clonotypes. OLGA was used to compute generation probabilities for all TCRbeta clonotypes that the gDNA method yielded from a handful of donors. Here the immuneACCESS table is served through TCRdb, limited to in-frame sequences with V and J called. Missing clones are a known gap in these copies; in checked studies unresolved V genes cover under half, and the rest lacks a known reason. V, J and clone size reflect that table, while D and trimming were determined from the DNA. This sample has 1.5 million to 2.5 million clones in its table, and roughly 95% of those were observed once. The ten largest clonotypes hold approximately 1% of the sample.

CD8 naive samples were obtained by positive selection for CCR7 among CD45RO-negative cells, yielding a CD45RA+CCR7+ population from which TemRA cells were excluded. The donors were healthy, HIV-negative adults with no recently reported acute infections or vaccinations. Only Caucasian adults living in Nashville, Tennessee, USA were represented among the donors. After blood collection by leukapheresis, PBMCs were isolated using Ficoll-Histopaque density gradient centrifugation and then cryopreserved in the vapor phase of liquid nitrogen. Purity and quantity of every magnetically sorted T cell population were checked by analytical flow cytometry. Genomic DNA was isolated from every sorted fraction and measured by UV absorbance on a Nanodrop 2000c. The specimen sequenced was naive CD8+ T cells sorted from blood. The sample's cell subset or site label, decoded: CD45RA+CCR7+. This clonotype was obtained from a man between 18 and 35 years old in good health.

The CDR3 region: CATSSWTGVYGYTF. The DNA sequence follows: TGTGCCACCAGCAGTTGGACAGGAGTCTATGGCTACACCTTC. This sequence uses TRBV15 and TRBJ1-2; 7 central bases correspond to TRBD1. V is pruned by 3 bases and J by 4 bases, leaving 5 bases of the junction without a gene match. Reading from cysteine to phenylalanine, the CDR3 counts 14 amino acids. Only CDR3 DNA remains: 42 bases, in frame from the first base. The germline V gene (reference sequence) specifies LNHNV as CDR1 and YYDKDF as CDR2.